The 30 T cell receptor beta chains given below trace back to one sample, sequenced in a study of long-term antiretroviral therapy in people with HIV. The libraries were made with immunoSEQ v3.0 at survey level. Profiling relied on immunoSEQ multiplex PCR, and the TCRdb table lists in-frame clones only, not all of them. This table has 23,000 or so clones, roughly 80% appearing once. The specimen comprised unsorted PBMCs, sampled 0.2 years after starting antiretroviral therapy. The receptors were gathered from a woman aged 25 to 39 with HIV.

The chain couples TRBV7-9 to TRBJ1-1; a weak D match, TRBD1 (5 bases). Germline V gene lookup returns CDR1 SEHNR and CDR2 FQNEAQ (reference sequence). This CDR3 comprises 17 residues. Trimming left V 1 base short and J 5 bases short, with 20 bases between. Here the CDR3 reads CASSLGHHGSKGTEAFF. CDR3 nucleotides: TGTGCCAGCAGCTTAGGACACCATGGTTCAAAGGGGACTGAAGCTTTCTTT. The full variable domain, in which reference TRBV7-9 and TRBJ1-1 provide the parts outside the CDR3, is DTGVSQNPRHKITKRGQNVTFRCDPISEHNRLYWYRQTLGQGPEFLTYFQNEAQLEKSRLLSDRFSAERPKGSFSTLEIQRTEQGDSAMYLCASSLGHHGSKGTEAFFGQGTRLTVV.

This chain uses TRBV10-2 with TRBJ2-7, with D possibly being TRBD1 (5 bases). This CDR3 spans 14 amino acids. Trimming stripped 4 bases from V and 0 bases from J, with 10 bases between. CDR1 is WSHSY and CDR2 is SAAADI in the germline V gene. DNA of the CDR3: TGCGCCAGCAGTGCTTCAGGGAACTCCTACGAGCAGTACTTC. Encoded protein: CASSASGNSYEQYF.

The J gene is TRBJ2-1, the V gene TRBV27; 8 bases map to TRBD2. This CDR3 has 17 residues. The V gene's germline CDR1 is MNHEY and CDR2 SMNVEV (reference sequence). J was trimmed by 0 bases and V by 5 bases; bases with no gene match: 9. The CDR3 spells CASSLGTSGSSYNEQFF. CDR3 bases: TGTGCCAGCAGTCTAGGCACTAGCGGAAGCTCCTACAATGAGCAGTTCTTC.

This rearrangement joins TRBV11-2 to TRBJ2-1; 14 positions match TRBD2. J lost 14 bases, V lost 4 bases, and 4 bases had no gene match. Germline CDR1 and CDR2: SGHAT and FQNNGV. CDR3 size: 13 residues. CDR3 region: CASSWGTSGGKFF. DNA for the CDR3: TGTGCCAGCAGCTGGGGGACTAGCGGGGGAAAGTTCTTC.

The rearrangement links TRBV9 to TRBJ1-1, with TRBD1 identical over 7 bases. This CDR3 is 14 amino acids long. Germline CDR1 reads SGDLS; CDR2 reads YYNGEE. The J segment lost 7 bases and the V segment lost 0 bases, leaving 6 bases of the junction unmatched. CDR3: CASSVDGTAFEAFF. CDR3 sequence (DNA): TGTGCCAGCAGCGTAGATGGGACAGCATTTGAAGCTTTCTTT.

The chain is built from TRBV9 and TRBJ1-6; D may be TRBD1 (6 bases). The V end lost 3 bases, the J end lost 15 bases, and 13 bases lay between the germline ends. Germline CDR1 reads SGDLS; CDR2 reads YYNGEE. The CDR3 has 12 residues. The CDR3 here is CASSAGGPGLHF. The CDR3 coding sequence is TGTGCCAGCAGCGCCGGGGGCCCCGGCCTCCACTTT.

V gene TRBV30 combines with J gene TRBJ1-6; D might be TRBD1 (6 bases). This CDR3 has 13 amino acids. Germline assignment: CDR1 GTSNPN and CDR2 SVGIG (reference sequence). Trimming removed 0 bases from V and 14 bases from J, with 14 bases in between. The CDR3 protein is CAWSVGAEEALHF. CDR3 sequence (DNA): TGTGCCTGGAGTGTGGGGGCCGAAGAGGCCCTCCACTTT.

The chain joins TRBV7-3 to TRBJ2-1; 12 bases map to TRBD2. The J segment lost 2 bases and the V segment lost 5 bases, leaving 4 bases of the junction unmatched. Germline V lookup: CDR1 SGHTA, CDR2 FQGTGA. This CDR3 region has 16 residues. The CDR3 DNA follows: TGTGCCAGCAGCGCCCTAGCGGGGGGGACCTACAATGAGCAGTTCTTC. Amino acid sequence: CASSALAGGTYNEQFF. Filled out from reference TRBV7-3 and TRBJ2-1, the complete variable domain reads GAGVSQTPSNKVTEKGKYVELRCDPISGHTALYWYRQSLGQGPEFLIYFQGTGAADDSGLPNDRFFAVRPEGSVSTLKIQRTERGDSAVYLCASSALAGGTYNEQFFGPGTRLTVL.

The rearrangement uses TRBV19 and TRBJ2-5; 10 nucleotides match TRBD2. CDR3 length equals 20 residues. Per the germline V gene, CDR1 is LNHDA and CDR2 is SQIVND (reference sequence). J gave up 5 bases and V 1 base, and 19 bases lay outside the gene matches. CDR3 in amino acids: CASSIVPSGGFGRYRETQYF. CDR3 DNA: TGTGCCAGTAGTATAGTCCCTAGCGGGGGATTTGGCAGATATCGGGAGACCCAGTACTTC.

This clone was seen only once. The chain is built from TRBV6-1 and TRBJ1-3; D not certain. The CDR3 runs to 12 residues. V shed 7 bases and J shed 8 bases, with 12 bases lying between them. Germline loops: CDR1 MNHNS, CDR2 SASEGT. The CDR3: CASTLSVDTIYF. The DNA for the CDR3 is TGTGCCAGCACCCTCTCTGTGGACACCATATATTTT.

In this sample, this clone turned up once. The chain is built from TRBV10-3 and TRBJ2-7; D is unclear. V lost 2 bases to trimming and J lost 3 bases, with 11 bases between them. There are 14 residues in the CDR3. The germline V gene encodes CDR1 ENHRY and CDR2 SYGVKD. CDR3 in amino acids: CAISEPADFYEQYF. The DNA of the CDR3 is TGTGCCATCAGTGAGCCCGCGGATTTCTACGAGCAGTACTTC.

CDR3 bases: TGTGCCAGCAGCTTCTCTACACACAATGAGCAGTTCTTC. Encoded protein: CASSFSTHNEQFF. The rearrangement uses TRBV7-3 and TRBJ2-1, with unresolved D. The germline gives CDR1 SGHTA, CDR2 FQGTGA. CDR3 length: 13 amino acids. V shed 3 bases and J shed 5 bases, with 8 bases lying between them.

This sequence joins TRBV11-3 and TRBJ2-1; tentatively, D is TRBD2 (5 bases). Germline-derived CDR1 and CDR2 are SGHNT and YENEEA. The CDR3 totals 15 residues. Trimming pared 5 bases from V and 7 bases from J, leaving 18 bases between. The CDR3: CASSARRRLGNEQFF. The CDR3, as DNA: TGTGCCAGCAGCGCCCGACGGAGGCTTGGGAATGAGCAGTTCTTC.

This clone was picked up one time. The chain uses TRBV6-5 and TRBJ2-5, with D possibly matching TRBD2 (6 bases). V gave up 0 bases and J gave up 3 bases, with 11 bases separating them. Germline assignment: CDR1 MNHEY and CDR2 SVGAGI. The length of the CDR3 is 15 residues. The CDR3 spells CASSYSTTRKETQYF. The CDR3 DNA is TGTGCCAGCAGTTACTCGACGACTAGGAAAGAGACCCAGTACTTC.

The chain joins TRBV27 to TRBJ2-3; D gene uncertain. The CDR3 consists of 12 residues. Germline lookup yields CDR1 MNHEY and CDR2 SMNVEV (reference sequence). V lost 5 bases and J lost 3, with 6 bases in between. The CDR3 spells CASSPPTDTQYF. The DNA for the CDR3 is TGTGCCAGCAGTCCACCGACAGATACGCAGTATTTT.

V usage is TRBV2 and J usage is TRBJ2-7; 8 bases fit TRBD1. J was trimmed by 2 bases and V by 11 bases; bases with no gene match: 8. The CDR3 has 13 residues. The V gene's germline CDR1 is SNHLY and CDR2 FYNNEI. The CDR3 DNA is TGTGCCTACACCGGGACAGGAGCCTACGAGCAGTACTTC. Protein sequence: CAYTGTGAYEQYF.

J is TRBJ1-1 and V is TRBV5-4; TRBD1 agrees at 9 bases. CDR3 length: 15 amino acids. V gave up 4 bases and J gave up 6 bases; unmatched junction bases: 10. Germline V CDR1 and CDR2: SGHNT, YYREEE (reference sequence). The DNA of the CDR3 is TGTGCCAGCAGCGACGACAACAGGGGGCGAGCTGAAGCTTTCTTT. It translates to CASSDDNRGRAEAFF.

The chain uses TRBV6-4 and TRBJ2-4; D gene uncertain. V lost 4 bases and J 14 bases, leaving 15 bases between the germline ends. CDR3 length equals 12 residues. Germline loops: CDR1 MRHNA, CDR2 SNTAGT. The CDR3 reads CASSGCRLSKYF. The CDR3 bases are TGTGCCAGCAGTGGTTGTAGACTTTCAAAGTACTTC.

Here the CDR3 reads CAISESRGQSDGYTF. CDR3 in DNA: TGTGCCATCAGTGAGTCGAGGGGCCAAAGCGATGGCTACACCTTC. The rearrangement links TRBV10-3 to TRBJ1-2, with a weak D call TRBD1 (5 bases). Germline loops: CDR1 ENHRY, CDR2 SYGVKD. V was cut by 0 bases and J by 6 bases, with 14 bases left in between. The CDR3 length is 15 residues.

This clone was seen more than once but under ten times. CDR3 region: CASSFPTARGDSTDTQYF. The CDR3 bases are TGTGCCAGCAGCTTCCCGACAGCCCGGGGCGATAGCACAGATACGCAGTATTTT. The V call is TRBV7-3, the J call TRBJ2-3; the D call may be TRBD1 or TRBD2 (5 bases each). Per germline, CDR1 SGHTA and CDR2 FQGTGA. This CDR3 is 18 amino acids long. The ends were cut back, 3 bases at V and 0 bases at J, with 19 bases in the middle.

The CDR3 protein is CASSLSITGNTIYF. CDR3 in DNA: TGTGCCAGCAGTTTATCAATAACTGGAAACACCATATATTTT. The chain combines TRBV27 with TRBJ1-3; the D is unclear. Germline CDR1 is MNHEY and CDR2 is SMNVEV (reference sequence). Deletions cut 0 bases from V and 2 bases from J, with 5 bases between. The CDR3 spans 14 residues.

V and J are TRBV7-2 and TRBJ2-1, with 8 bases aligning to TRBD2. Germline CDR1 is SGHTA and CDR2 is FQGNSA. With 3 bases clipped from V and 7 bases from J, the junction kept 5 bases outside the gene matches. The CDR3 extends over 14 amino acids. The CDR3 DNA follows: TGTGCCAGCAGCTTTCCGGGGGGGCCAAATGAGCAGTTCTTC. It encodes CASSFPGGPNEQFF. The variable domain in full, with the rest retrieved from reference TRBV7-2 and TRBJ2-1, is GAGVSQSPSNKVTEKGKDVELRCDPISGHTALYWYRQSLGQGLEFLIYFQGNSAPDKSGLPSDRFSAERTGGSVSTLTIQRTQQEDSAVYLCASSFPGGPNEQFFGPGTRLTVL.

CDR3 nucleotides: TGTGCCATCAGTGCGCCGGGACAAACGCAGTATTTT. As protein: CAISAPGQTQYF. The V gene is TRBV10-3, the J gene TRBJ2-3; tentatively, D is TRBD1 (6 bases). The V gene's germline CDR1 is ENHRY and CDR2 SYGVKD. With 4 bases removed from V and 9 bases from J, the gap between germline ends came to 11 bases. The CDR3 consists of 12 residues.

This sequence joins TRBV5-1 and TRBJ2-5, with a possible D match to TRBD2 (7 bases). The CDR3 covers 13 residues. V was trimmed by 2 bases and J by 4 bases, leaving 9 bases between them. Germline CDR1 and CDR2: SGHRS and YFSETQ. CDR3 in DNA: TGCGCCAGCAGCTTCGGGGGGCCAGAGACCCAGTACTTC. Translation: CASSFGGPETQYF.

The gene calls are TRBV11-1 and TRBJ2-7; D not resolved. The CDR3 loop spans 12 amino acids. V gave up 1 base and J gave up 5 bases, with 6 bases separating them. Per germline, CDR1 SGHAT and CDR2 FQDESV (reference sequence). The CDR3 region is CASSLERHEQYF. CDR3 in DNA: TGTGCCAGCAGCTTAGAGAGGCACGAGCAGTACTTC.

The CDR3 DNA is TGTGCCAGTAGTATACTAGGGACTACCGGGGAGCTGTTTTTT. Protein sequence: CASSILGTTGELFF. This chain links TRBV19 with TRBJ2-2, with D possibly matching TRBD2 (6 bases). V was cut by 2 bases and J by 5 bases, with 9 bases left in between. Per germline, CDR1 LNHDA and CDR2 SQIVND (reference sequence). The CDR3 consists of 14 residues.

This chain joins TRBV11-2 and TRBJ1-2; 7 nucleotides agree with TRBD1. Trimming cost V 4 bases and J 2 bases; bases outside gene matches: 16. The germline V gene encodes CDR1 SGHAT and CDR2 FQNNGV. CDR3 size: 18 residues. The CDR3 coding sequence is TGTGCCAGCAGCTCGACCGGGACAGCCCTACCTTTGAACTATGGCTACACCTTC. Residues: CASSSTGTALPLNYGYTF.

CDR3 nucleotide sequence: TGTGCCTGGAGTCCAAAGGGGAGGGTCGGAAACACCATATATTTT. Its protein is CAWSPKGRVGNTIYF. J is TRBJ1-3 and V is TRBV30; tentative D call: TRBD1 (5 bases). Germline CDR1 and CDR2: GTSNPN and SVGIG (reference sequence). With 2 bases removed from V and 4 bases from J, the gap between germline ends came to 15 bases. CDR3 size: 15 residues.

This rearrangement joins TRBV6-5 to TRBJ2-7; 8 bases line up with TRBD1. With V trimmed by 6 bases and J by 3 bases, 10 bases remained unmatched. The length of the CDR3 is 15 residues. Germline-derived CDR1 and CDR2 are MNHEY and SVGAGI. The chain's CDR3 is CASRTFDRGLYEQYF. The CDR3 DNA is TGTGCCAGCAGAACCTTCGACAGGGGCCTCTACGAGCAGTACTTC.

This clone appeared a few times. CDR3 sequence reads: CASSRSPGQRNYGYTF. In DNA, the CDR3 is TGTGCCAGCAGCCGATCTCCGGGACAGAGGAACTATGGCTACACCTTC. V gene TRBV7-9 combines with J gene TRBJ1-2; TRBD1 matches 7 bases. Germline loops: CDR1 SEHNR, CDR2 FQNEAQ (reference sequence). Trimming took 5 bases from V and 2 from J; bases not matched to a gene: 11. The CDR3 contains 16 residues.